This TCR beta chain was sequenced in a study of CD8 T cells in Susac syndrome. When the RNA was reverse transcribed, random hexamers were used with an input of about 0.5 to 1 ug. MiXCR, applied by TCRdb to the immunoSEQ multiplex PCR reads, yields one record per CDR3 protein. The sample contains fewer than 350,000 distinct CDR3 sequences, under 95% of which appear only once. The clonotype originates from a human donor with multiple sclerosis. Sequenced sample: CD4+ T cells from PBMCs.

As DNA, the CDR3 is TGTGCCAGCAGTCGGAATCAGGGGCGCGATGGCTACACCTTC. Translated, it gives CASSRNQGRDGYTF. This chain connects TRBV3-1 to TRBJ1-2; D may be TRBD1 (6 bases). This CDR3 has 14 amino acids. Germline-derived CDR1 and CDR2 are LGHDT and YNNKEL (reference sequence). V lost 6 bases, J lost 6 bases, and 17 bases lay in between.